Shown below are 30 T cell receptor beta chains from a single sample sequenced in a study of Graves' ophthalmopathy and Graves' hyperthyroidism (dated by TCRdb to the late 2010s). These reads were obtained on an Illumina HiSeq 2000. TCR beta CDR3 regions were amplified from RNA transcripts for repertoire sequencing. HTBI primers and the Qiagen OneStep RT-PCR kit were used in a first-round RT-PCR, which was followed by a second-round multiplex PCR, size selection and purification. Using fastp at Q25 and MiXCR, TCRdb reprocessed the public reads and kept productive beta chains. Every CDR3 protein is listed once, alongside the most common genes and DNA of its rows. The sample table shows roughly 700,000 distinct CDR3 sequences, and roughly two fifths are seen once. The leading ten clones occupy 35% to 55% of the sample. Input material: peripheral blood. These receptors were obtained from an adult man with Graves' ophthalmopathy.

This rearrangement joins TRBV6-6 to TRBJ1-2; 7 bases align to TRBD1. In germline, CDR1 is MNHNY, CDR2 SVGAGI (reference sequence). The junction had 9 bases not matched to a gene; V was cut back by 2 bases and J by 6 bases. The CDR3 runs 15 residues. The CDR3: CASSYDARRGDGYTF. As DNA, the CDR3 is TGTGCCAGCAGTTACGATGCTCGCAGGGGGGATGGCTACACCTTC.

The chain uses TRBV10-3 and TRBJ1-6; 8 bases match TRBD1. The CDR3 extends over 16 amino acids. CDR1 ENHRY and CDR2 SYGVKD come from the germline V gene. V dropped 4 bases and J dropped 5; count of bases not matched to a gene: 7. The CDR3 region has the DNA TGTGCCATCAGTGCTTCCGGACAGGGCGATAATTCACCCCTCCACTTT. As protein: CAISASGQGDNSPLHF.

V gene TRBV10-3 combines with J gene TRBJ1-3; 8 bases align to TRBD1. CDR3 length equals 14 residues. Germline-derived CDR1 and CDR2 are ENHRY and SYGVKD. Unmatched junction bases numbered 9, after V lost 10 bases and J lost 4 bases. CDR3 in DNA: TGTGCCAGCAGCTACAGGGGGGACGGAAACACCATATATTTT. Translating gives CASSYRGDGNTIYF.

Worth noting for this clonotype: It is likely a read error, because the conserved phenylalanine at the end of the CDR3 is missing. V usage is TRBV7-9 and J usage is TRBJ2-5; D may be TRBD1 (6 bases). Trimming pared 3 bases from V and 1 base from J, leaving 15 bases between. This CDR3 is built from 16 residues. Germline V lookup: CDR1 SEHNR, CDR2 FQNEAQ (reference sequence). CDR3 nucleotide sequence: TGTGCCAGCAGCTTGGTCAAGGGACACCGCCAAGAGACCCAGTACCTC. It translates to CASSLVKGHRQETQYL.

CDR3 residues: CSVATTINQPQHF. The CDR3 DNA is TGCAGCGTAGCGACAACGATCAATCAGCCCCAGCATTTT. The chain recombines TRBV29-1 with TRBJ1-5; D is unclear. The CDR3 extends over 13 amino acids. Germline lookup yields CDR1 SQVTM and CDR2 ANQGSEA. Trimming removed 6 bases from V and 3 bases from J, with 12 bases in between.

This clonotype was observed a few times. The CDR3 nucleotides read TGTGCCAGCAGGCGAACACCGGGACTAGGAGAGGGGGAGCTGTTTTTT. Amino acids: CASRRTPGLGEGELFF. The chain is built from TRBV2 and TRBJ2-2, with 8 bases lining up with TRBD2. The CDR3 sequence is 16 residues long. Unmatched junction bases numbered 14, after V lost 6 bases and J lost 8 bases. CDR1 is SNHLY, CDR2 FYNNEI, per germline.

The chain combines TRBV7-9 with TRBJ1-4; possible D gene TRBD1, 5 bases. CDR1 is SEHNR and CDR2 is FQNEAQ in the germline V gene (reference sequence). The CDR3 sequence is 15 residues long. Trimming stripped 3 bases from V and 5 bases from J, with 13 bases between. This chain's CDR3 is CASSFHRGGNEKLFF. DNA of the CDR3: TGTGCCAGCAGCTTTCATCGGGGCGGCAATGAAAAACTGTTTTTT.

This clonotype was detected ten times or more. This chain uses TRBV2 with TRBJ2-7; D remains ambiguous. This CDR3 is 11 amino acids long. Germline CDR1 SNHLY, CDR2 FYNNEI. V dropped 5 bases and J dropped 4 bases, with 6 bases sitting between them. This chain's CDR3 is CASSLKYEQYF. The CDR3, as DNA: TGTGCCAGCAGTCTGAAGTACGAGCAGTACTTC.

V gene TRBV9 combines with J gene TRBJ1-6, with TRBD1 identical over 7 bases. CDR3 length equals 12 residues. In germline, CDR1 is SGDLS, CDR2 YYNGEE. This CDR3 is CATGDRNSPLHF. CDR3 coding DNA: TGTGCAACAGGGGACCGTAATTCACCCCTCCACTTT.

A remark on this clonotype: A much bigger clone sits one base away, suggesting this may be a read error. The chain is built from TRBV7-2 and TRBJ1-4; TRBD1 aligns across 7 bases. Germline CDR1 is SGHTA and CDR2 is FQGNSA. The CDR3 totals 14 residues. The V segment lost 5 bases and the J segment 8 bases; nucleotides outside the gene matches: 8. The CDR3 reads CASSRRQGWEKLFF. CDR3 DNA sequence: TGTGCCAGCAGCCGACGACAGGGTTGGGAAAAACTGTTTTTT.

As for this clonotype: The junction differs from germline at one of its ends, possibly a read error. The chain couples TRBV9 to TRBJ2-7; TRBD1 matches at 9 bases. There are 14 residues in the CDR3. CDR1 is SGDLS, CDR2 YYNGEE, per germline. This CDR3 is CASSGGTGSSEQYF. The CDR3 coding sequence is TGTGCCAGCAGCGGAGGGACAGGGTCCTCCGAGCAGTACTTC.

Worth noting for this clonotype: One junction end does not reproduce the germline sequence, and a read error may be involved. The V gene is TRBV10-3, the J gene TRBJ1-1; no reliable D call. This CDR3 is built from 12 residues. Germline V gene data show CDR1 as ENHRY and CDR2 as SYGVKD. CDR3 coding DNA: TGTGCCGTGCTAGTGAAGGGCACTGAAGCTCTCTTT. As protein: CAVLVKGTEALF.

This clonotype has a single count. The V call is TRBV29-1, the J call TRBJ1-4, with D possibly matching TRBD1 (6 bases). This CDR3 is 13 amino acids long. The germline V gene has CDR1 SQVTM and CDR2 ANQGSEA. Trimming removed 3 bases from V and 5 bases from J, with 10 bases in between. CDR3 in amino acids: CSVEAGQNEKLFF. CDR3 DNA: TGCAGCGTTGAGGCCGGACAGAATGAAAAACTGTTTTTT.

V usage is TRBV10-3 and J usage is TRBJ2-7; 7 bases are a match to TRBD2. The CDR3 runs 13 residues. V lost 4 bases to trimming and J lost 5 bases; unmatched junction nucleotides: 5. Germline V gene lookup returns CDR1 ENHRY and CDR2 SYGVKD. CDR3 DNA sequence: TGTGCCATCAGTGGGGAGGGAGTGAACGAGCAGTACTTC. As protein: CAISGEGVNEQYF.

The table lists this clonotype with many counts. V is TRBV29-1 and J is TRBJ2-7; D assignment may be TRBD1 or TRBD2 (5 bases each). V was trimmed by 1 base and J by 5 bases, leaving 15 bases between them. Germline V gene data show CDR1 as SQVTM and CDR2 as ANQGSEA. The CDR3 covers 14 residues. CDR3 sequence reads: CSVEVVPGSNEQYF. CDR3 sequence (DNA): TGCAGCGTTGAAGTTGTGCCAGGGAGCAACGAGCAGTACTTC.

This sequence joins TRBV11-1 and TRBJ1-4; the D gene is possibly TRBD1 (5 bases). Per the germline V gene, CDR1 is SGHAT and CDR2 is FQDESV (reference sequence). V dropped 4 bases and J dropped 5 bases, with 14 bases sitting between them. This CDR3 has 15 amino acids. Written as DNA, the CDR3 is TGTGCCAGCAGCTCGCCGGGACGGAACAATGAAAAACTGTTTTTT. It translates to CASSSPGRNNEKLFF.

This clonotype has at least ten counts. The rearrangement joins TRBV7-9 to TRBJ1-1; TRBD1 matches at 7 bases. V lost 1 base and J lost 0; bases outside the gene matches: 2. CDR1 and CDR2 (germline): SEHNR, FQNEAQ (reference sequence). This CDR3 comprises 15 residues. CDR3 amino acids: CASSLVGTVNTEAFF. The CDR3 DNA follows: TGTGCCAGCAGCTTAGTGGGGACAGTGAACACTGAAGCTTTCTTT.

This clonotype was recorded at least ten times. The chain links TRBV19 to TRBJ1-5; the D gene is possibly TRBD1 (5 bases). CDR3 length equals 13 residues. From germline, CDR1 is LNHDA and CDR2 SQIVND (reference sequence). V was clipped by 10 bases and J by 5 bases, with 15 bases between them. CDR3 in DNA: TGTGCCACCAGGGTCCACCTAGATCAGCCCCAGCATTTT. Amino acids: CATRVHLDQPQHF. Full variable domain (remainder filled in from reference TRBV19 and TRBJ1-5): DGGITQSPKYLFRKEGQNVTLSCEQNLNHDAMYWYRQDPGQGLRLIYYSQIVNDFQKGDIAEGYSVSREKKESFPLTVTSAQKNPTAFYLCATRVHLDQPQHFGDGTRLSIL.

The sample holds a few counts of this clonotype. The chain carries TRBV12-3 or TRBV12-4 and TRBJ2-7; D is ambiguous. The germline V and J ends were trimmed by 5 bases and 3 bases, with 11 bases remaining between them. The length of the CDR3 is 13 residues. The CDR3 DNA reads as TGTGCCAGCAGTGGAAGTCGAGACTACGAGCAGTACTTC. It is translated as CASSGSRDYEQYF.

With regard to this clonotype: This could be a read error, since a much larger clone is one nucleotide away. This sequence joins TRBV10-3 and TRBJ1-2; D remains unclear. The CDR3 extends over 8 amino acids. CDR1 and CDR2 from the germline V gene are ENHRY and SYGVKD. The chain's CDR3 is CAISFLFF. The CDR3 region has the DNA TGTGCCATCAGTTTTCTGTTCTTC.

This chain uses TRBV7-9 with TRBJ1-1, with a possible D match to TRBD1 (5 bases). The CDR3 extends over 15 amino acids. Per germline, CDR1 SEHNR and CDR2 FQNEAQ (reference sequence). The V end was cut by 3 bases, the J end by 3 bases, with 14 bases between. The CDR3, as DNA: TGTGCCAGCAGCTTGACCAGGGTTTGGGACACTGAAGCTTTCTTT. Its translation: CASSLTRVWDTEAFF.

This clonotype was detected only once. The chain has TRBV2 and TRBJ1-2, with D hard to call. V dropped 5 bases and J dropped 4 bases, with 23 bases sitting between them. Germline lookup yields CDR1 SNHLY and CDR2 FYNNEI. The CDR3 totals 17 residues. The CDR3 loop reads CASSLSGVLPSFYGYTF. The CDR3 coding sequence is TGTGCCAGCAGTTTATCTGGGGTATTACCATCATTCTATGGCTACACCTTC.

This clonotype has a count of ten or more. The rearrangement uses TRBV25-1 and TRBJ2-2, with D hard to call. This CDR3 has 16 residues. In germline, CDR1 is MGHDK, CDR2 SYGVNS. V lost 6 bases, J lost 1 base, and 15 bases lay in between. The CDR3 loop is CASSPGRLLNTGELFF. In DNA form, the CDR3 reads TGTGCCAGCAGCCCCGGACGGCTCCTGAACACCGGGGAGCTGTTTTTT.

This clonotype was found a few times. This chain uses TRBV2 with TRBJ1-6; TRBD1 is a possible D gene (6 bases). This CDR3 has 15 amino acids. Germline V lookup: CDR1 SNHLY, CDR2 FYNNEI. The V and J ends lost 8 bases and 8 bases respectively, with 19 bases between them. The CDR3, as DNA: TGTGCCAGCTCACCTGGGACACTAGGACATTCACCCCTCCACTTT. Translation gives CASSPGTLGHSPLHF.

The CDR3 bases are TGCAGCGTTGGCTTCGGGACAGGGAGAACCTACGAGCAGTACTTC. Its protein is CSVGFGTGRTYEQYF. The chain uses TRBV29-1 and TRBJ2-5; 9 nucleotides align to TRBD1. The last part of the DNA fits TRBJ2-7 better; the J call may be wrong. Germline CDR1 and CDR2: SQVTM and ANQGSEA. The CDR3 consists of 15 residues.

The rearrangement uses TRBV2 and TRBJ2-7; TRBD1 is a possible D gene (5 bases). This CDR3 is built from 15 residues. Per germline, CDR1 SNHLY and CDR2 FYNNEI. Trimming took 6 bases from V and 4 from J, leaving 19 bases between them. Here the CDR3 reads CASSLASRQNYEQYF. Here the CDR3 DNA reads TGTGCCAGCAGCTTGGCCTCGAGACAGAATTACGAGCAGTACTTC.

The sample holds many counts of this clonotype. CDR3 in amino acids: CAAYQGNTIYF. The CDR3 DNA follows: TGTGCCGCTTATCAGGGCAACACCATATATTTT. This rearrangement joins TRBV10-3 to TRBJ1-3, with TRBD1 as a possible D gene (5 bases). This CDR3 is 11 amino acids long. V was pared by 11 bases and J by 7 bases, with 12 bases between. Germline-derived CDR1 and CDR2 are ENHRY and SYGVKD.

This clonotype came up a few times. The chain is built from TRBV11-2 and TRBJ2-7; a weak D match, TRBD1 (5 bases). V was trimmed by 5 bases and J by 2 bases, leaving 10 bases between them. The CDR3 sequence is 13 residues long. CDR1 is SGHAT and CDR2 is FQNNGV in the germline V gene. The CDR3 DNA sequence: TGTGCCAGCAGCGCCCGGACAACCTACGAGCAGTACTTC. Its protein is CASSARTTYEQYF.

The gene calls are TRBV24-1 and TRBJ2-2; D might be TRBD1 (6 bases). Germline V lookup: CDR1 KGHDR, CDR2 SFDVKD. Trimming pared 2 bases from V and 8 bases from J, leaving 11 bases between. This CDR3 has 14 residues. The CDR3 DNA follows: TGTGCCACCAGTGATTCCAGGGGATGGGGGGAGCTGTTTTTT. It is translated as CATSDSRGWGELFF.

In the case of this clonotype: A much bigger clone sits one base away, suggesting this may be a read error. The V call is TRBV7-9, the J call TRBJ2-5, with 8 bases identical to TRBD1. CDR1 and CDR2 from the germline V gene are SEHNR and FQNEAQ (reference sequence). Unmatched junction bases numbered 12, after V lost 4 bases and J lost 5 bases. The CDR3 sequence is 16 residues long. The CDR3 sequence: CASSSLGTGARETQYF. The DNA for the CDR3 is TGTGCCAGCAGCTCCCTAGGGACAGGCGCACGGGAGACCCAGTACTTC.